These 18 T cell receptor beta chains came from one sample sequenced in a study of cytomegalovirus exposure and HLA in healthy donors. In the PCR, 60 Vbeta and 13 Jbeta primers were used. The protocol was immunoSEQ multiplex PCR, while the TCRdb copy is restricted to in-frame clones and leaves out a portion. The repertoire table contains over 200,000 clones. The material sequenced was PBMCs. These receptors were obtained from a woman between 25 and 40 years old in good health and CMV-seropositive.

CDR3: CAITGTSGRTYNEQFF. CDR3 DNA: TGTGCCATCACCGGGACTAGCGGGAGGACCTACAATGAGCAGTTCTTC. The V gene is TRBV10-3, the J gene TRBJ2-1; TRBD2 agrees at 15 bases. The J segment lost 2 bases and the V segment lost 7 bases, leaving 3 bases of the junction unmatched. This CDR3 has 16 amino acids. Looked up from germline, CDR1 is ENHRY and CDR2 is SYGVKD.

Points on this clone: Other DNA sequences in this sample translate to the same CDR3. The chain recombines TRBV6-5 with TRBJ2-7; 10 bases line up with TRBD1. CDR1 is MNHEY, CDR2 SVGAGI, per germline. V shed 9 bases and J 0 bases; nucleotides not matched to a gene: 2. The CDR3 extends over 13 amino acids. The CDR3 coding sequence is TGTGCCAGTAGGACAGGGGGCTCCTACGAGCAGTACTTC. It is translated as CASRTGGSYEQYF.

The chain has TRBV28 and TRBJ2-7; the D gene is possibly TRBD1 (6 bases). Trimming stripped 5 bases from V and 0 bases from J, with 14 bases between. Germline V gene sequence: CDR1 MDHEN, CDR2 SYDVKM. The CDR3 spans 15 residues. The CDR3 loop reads CASSPRQESSYEQYF. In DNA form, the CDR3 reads TGTGCCAGCAGTCCGCGACAGGAAAGCTCCTACGAGCAGTACTTC.

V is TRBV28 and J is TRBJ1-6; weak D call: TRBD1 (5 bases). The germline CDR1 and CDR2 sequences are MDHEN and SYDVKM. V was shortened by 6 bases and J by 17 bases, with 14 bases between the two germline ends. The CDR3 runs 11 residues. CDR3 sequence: CASRFEGTFHF. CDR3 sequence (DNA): TGTGCCAGCAGGTTCGAGGGGACTTTCCACTTT.

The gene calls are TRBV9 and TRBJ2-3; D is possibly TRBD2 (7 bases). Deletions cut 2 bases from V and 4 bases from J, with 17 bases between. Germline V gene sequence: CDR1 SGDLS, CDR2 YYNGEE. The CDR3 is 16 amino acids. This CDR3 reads CASSVGGGLSADTQYF. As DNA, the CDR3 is TGTGCCAGCAGCGTTGGGGGGGGCCTATCCGCAGATACGCAGTATTTT.

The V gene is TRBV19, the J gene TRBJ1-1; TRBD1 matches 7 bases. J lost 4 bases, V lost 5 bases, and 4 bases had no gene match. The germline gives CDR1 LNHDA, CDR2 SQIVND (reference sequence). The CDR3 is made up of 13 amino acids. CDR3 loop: CASSDRVGTEAFF. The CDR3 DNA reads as TGTGCCAGTAGTGACAGGGTGGGCACTGAAGCTTTCTTT. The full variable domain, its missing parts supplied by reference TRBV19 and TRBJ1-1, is DGGITQSPKYLFRKEGQNVTLSCEQNLNHDAMYWYRQDPGQGLRLIYYSQIVNDFQKGDIAEGYSVSREKKESFPLTVTSAQKNPTAFYLCASSDRVGTEAFFGQGTRLTVV.

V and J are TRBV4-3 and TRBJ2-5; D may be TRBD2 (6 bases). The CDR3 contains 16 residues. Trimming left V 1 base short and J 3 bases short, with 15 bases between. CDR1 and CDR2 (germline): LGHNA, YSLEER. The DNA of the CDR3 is TGCGCCAGCAGCCAAGGGCCGGGACTCACTAAAGAGACCCAGTACTTC. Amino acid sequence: CASSQGPGLTKETQYF.

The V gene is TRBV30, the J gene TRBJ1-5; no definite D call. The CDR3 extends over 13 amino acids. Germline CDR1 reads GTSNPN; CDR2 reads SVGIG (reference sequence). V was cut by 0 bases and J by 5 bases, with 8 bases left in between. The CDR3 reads CAWSVQYDQPQHF. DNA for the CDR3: TGTGCCTGGAGTGTTCAGTATGATCAGCCCCAGCATTTT. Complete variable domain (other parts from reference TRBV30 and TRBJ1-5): SQTIHQWPATLVQPVGSPLSLECTVEGTSNPNLYWYRQAAGRGLQLLFYSVGIGQISSEVPQNLSASRPQDRQFILSSKKLLLSDSGFYLCAWSVQYDQPQHFGDGTRLSIL.

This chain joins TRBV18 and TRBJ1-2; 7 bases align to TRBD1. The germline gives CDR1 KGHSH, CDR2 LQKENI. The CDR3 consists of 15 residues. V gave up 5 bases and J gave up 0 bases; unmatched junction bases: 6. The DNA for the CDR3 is TGTGCCAGCTCAAGGGACAGCGCGACTAACTATGGCTACACCTTC. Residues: CASSRDSATNYGYTF.

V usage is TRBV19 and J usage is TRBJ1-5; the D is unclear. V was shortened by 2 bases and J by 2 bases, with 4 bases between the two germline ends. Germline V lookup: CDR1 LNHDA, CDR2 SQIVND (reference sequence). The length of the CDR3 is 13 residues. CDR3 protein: CASSIPGNQPQHF. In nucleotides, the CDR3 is TGTGCCAGTAGTATACCAGGCAATCAGCCCCAGCATTTT.

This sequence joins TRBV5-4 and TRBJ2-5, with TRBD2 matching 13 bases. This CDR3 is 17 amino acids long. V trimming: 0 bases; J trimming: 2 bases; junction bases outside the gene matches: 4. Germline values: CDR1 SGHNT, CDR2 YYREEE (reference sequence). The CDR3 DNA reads TGTGCCAGCAGCTTGGCCCGGACTAGCGGGGGACAAGAGACCCAGTACTTC. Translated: CASSLARTSGGQETQYF.

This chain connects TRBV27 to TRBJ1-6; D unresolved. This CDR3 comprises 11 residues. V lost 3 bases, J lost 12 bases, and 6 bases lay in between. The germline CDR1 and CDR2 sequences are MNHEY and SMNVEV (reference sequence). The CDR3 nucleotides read TGTGCCAGCAGTTTTCTAGGACCCCTCCACTTT. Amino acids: CASSFLGPLHF.

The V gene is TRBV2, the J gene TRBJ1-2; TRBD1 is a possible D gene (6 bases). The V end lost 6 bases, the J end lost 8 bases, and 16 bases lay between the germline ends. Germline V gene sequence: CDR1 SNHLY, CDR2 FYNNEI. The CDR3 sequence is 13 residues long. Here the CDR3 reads CASSAGQSRGYTF. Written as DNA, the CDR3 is TGTGCCAGCAGCGCCGGACAGTCGCGGGGCTACACCTTC.

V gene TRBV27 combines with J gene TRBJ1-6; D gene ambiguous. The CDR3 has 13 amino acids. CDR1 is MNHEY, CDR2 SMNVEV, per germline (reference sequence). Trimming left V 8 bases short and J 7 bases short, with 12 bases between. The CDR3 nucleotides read TGTGCCAGCCGCGGCACCCCGAATTCACCCCTCCACTTT. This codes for CASRGTPNSPLHF.

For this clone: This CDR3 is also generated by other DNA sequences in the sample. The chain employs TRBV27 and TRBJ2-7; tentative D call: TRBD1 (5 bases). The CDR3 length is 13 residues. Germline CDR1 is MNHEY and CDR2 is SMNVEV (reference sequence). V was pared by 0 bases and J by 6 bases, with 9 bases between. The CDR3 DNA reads TGTGCCAGCAGTTTATCATGGGGCGGCGAGCAGTACTTC. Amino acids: CASSLSWGGEQYF.

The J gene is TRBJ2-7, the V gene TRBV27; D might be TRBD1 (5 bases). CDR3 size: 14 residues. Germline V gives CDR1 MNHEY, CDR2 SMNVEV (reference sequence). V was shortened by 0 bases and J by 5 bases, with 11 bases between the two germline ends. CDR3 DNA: TGTGCCAGCAGTTTATCGGCAGGGAACCACGAGCAGTACTTC. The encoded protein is CASSLSAGNHEQYF.

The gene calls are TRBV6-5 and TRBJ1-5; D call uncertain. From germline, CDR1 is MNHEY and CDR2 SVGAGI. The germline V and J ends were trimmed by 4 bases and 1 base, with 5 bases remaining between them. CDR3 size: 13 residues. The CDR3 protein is CASSWRSNQPQHF. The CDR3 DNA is TGTGCCAGCAGTTGGAGGAGCAATCAGCCCCAGCATTTT.

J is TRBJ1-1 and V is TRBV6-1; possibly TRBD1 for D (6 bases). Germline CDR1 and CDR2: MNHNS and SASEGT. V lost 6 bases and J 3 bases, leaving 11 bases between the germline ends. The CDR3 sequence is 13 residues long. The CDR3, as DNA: TGTGCCAGCAGCCTCAGGGGACACACTGAAGCTTTCTTT. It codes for CASSLRGHTEAFF.